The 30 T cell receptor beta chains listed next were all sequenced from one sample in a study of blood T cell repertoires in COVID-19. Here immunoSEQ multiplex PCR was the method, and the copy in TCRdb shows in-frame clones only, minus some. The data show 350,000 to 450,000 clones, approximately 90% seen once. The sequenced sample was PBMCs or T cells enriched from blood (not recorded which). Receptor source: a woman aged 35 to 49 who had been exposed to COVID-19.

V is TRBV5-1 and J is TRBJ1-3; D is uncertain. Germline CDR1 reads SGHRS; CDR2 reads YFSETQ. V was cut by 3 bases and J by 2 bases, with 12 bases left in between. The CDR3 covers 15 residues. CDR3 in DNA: TGCGCCAGCAGCTACCTCCCGGGAGCTGGAAACACCATATATTTT. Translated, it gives CASSYLPGAGNTIYF.

CDR3 DNA sequence: TGTGCCAGCAGCTTAGCACTAGCGATTGCAACAGATACGCAGTATTTT. Protein: CASSLALAIATDTQYF. The chain has TRBV7-2 and TRBJ2-3, with 7 bases identical to TRBD2. V lost 0 bases, J lost 3 bases, and 6 bases stayed unmatched. This CDR3 has 16 amino acids. Germline lookup yields CDR1 SGHTA and CDR2 FQGNSA.

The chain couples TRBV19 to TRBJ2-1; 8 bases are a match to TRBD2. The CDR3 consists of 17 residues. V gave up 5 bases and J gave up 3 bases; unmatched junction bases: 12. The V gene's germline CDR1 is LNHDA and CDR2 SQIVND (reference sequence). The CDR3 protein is CASSPRGSGSIYNEQFF. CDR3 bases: TGTGCCAGTAGTCCCCGGGGGAGCGGGAGTATCTACAATGAGCAGTTCTTC.

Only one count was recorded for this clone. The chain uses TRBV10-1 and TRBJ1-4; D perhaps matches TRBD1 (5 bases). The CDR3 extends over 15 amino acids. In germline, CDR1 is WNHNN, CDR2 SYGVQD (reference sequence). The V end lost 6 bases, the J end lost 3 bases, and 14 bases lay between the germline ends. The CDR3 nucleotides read TGCGCCAGCAGCCCCCACAGGAGCCCTAATGAAAAACTGTTTTTT. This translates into CASSPHRSPNEKLFF.

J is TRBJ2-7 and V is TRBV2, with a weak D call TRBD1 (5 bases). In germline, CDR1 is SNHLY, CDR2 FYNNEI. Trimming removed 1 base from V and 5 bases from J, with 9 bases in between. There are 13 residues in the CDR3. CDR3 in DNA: TGTGCCAGCAGTGAAGTAGGGGCCAACGAGCAGTACTTC. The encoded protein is CASSEVGANEQYF.

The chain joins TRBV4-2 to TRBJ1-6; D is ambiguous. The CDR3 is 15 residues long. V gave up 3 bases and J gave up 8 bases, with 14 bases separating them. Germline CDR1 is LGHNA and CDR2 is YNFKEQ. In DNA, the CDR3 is TGTGCCAGCAGCCATGTCCCCGGGGAAGATTCACCCCTCCACTTT. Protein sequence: CASSHVPGEDSPLHF.

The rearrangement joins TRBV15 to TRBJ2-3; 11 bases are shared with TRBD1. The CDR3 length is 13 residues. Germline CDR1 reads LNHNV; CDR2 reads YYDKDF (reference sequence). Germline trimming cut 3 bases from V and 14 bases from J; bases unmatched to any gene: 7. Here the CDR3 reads CATSSGTGGIGYF. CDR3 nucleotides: TGTGCCACCAGCAGTGGGACAGGGGGGATAGGGTATTTT.

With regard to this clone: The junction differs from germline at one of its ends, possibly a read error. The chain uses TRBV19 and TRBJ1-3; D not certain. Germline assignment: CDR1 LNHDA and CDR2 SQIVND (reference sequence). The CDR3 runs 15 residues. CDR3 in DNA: TGTGCCAGTAGCATAGACGGGAACTCTGGAAACACCATATATTTT. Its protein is CASSIDGNSGNTIYF.

CDR3 nucleotides: TGTGCCAGCAGCCCCCGCAGTACAAACTATGGCTACACCTTC. It is translated as CASSPRSTNYGYTF. The J gene is TRBJ1-2, the V gene TRBV7-2; D is undetermined. There are 14 residues in the CDR3. V was pared by 5 bases and J by 2 bases, with 12 bases between. Germline CDR1 and CDR2: SGHTA and FQGNSA.

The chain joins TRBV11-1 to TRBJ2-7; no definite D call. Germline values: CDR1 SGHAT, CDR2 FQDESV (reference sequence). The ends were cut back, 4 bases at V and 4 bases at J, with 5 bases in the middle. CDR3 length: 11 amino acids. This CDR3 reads CASSSRYEQYF. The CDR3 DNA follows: TGTGCCAGCAGCTCCAGATACGAGCAGTACTTC.

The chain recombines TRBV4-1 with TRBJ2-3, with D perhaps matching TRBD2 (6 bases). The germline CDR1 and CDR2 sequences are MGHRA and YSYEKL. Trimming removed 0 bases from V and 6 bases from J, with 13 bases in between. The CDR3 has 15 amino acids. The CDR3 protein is CASSQDPLLADTQYF. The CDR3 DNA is TGCGCCAGCAGCCAAGATCCCCTACTAGCCGATACGCAGTATTTT.

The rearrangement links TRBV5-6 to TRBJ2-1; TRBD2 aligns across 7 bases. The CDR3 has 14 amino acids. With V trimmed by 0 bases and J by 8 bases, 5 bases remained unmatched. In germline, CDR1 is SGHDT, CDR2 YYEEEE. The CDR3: CASSLGEGPYEQFF. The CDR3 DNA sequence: TGTGCCAGCAGCTTGGGGGAGGGCCCCTATGAGCAGTTCTTC.

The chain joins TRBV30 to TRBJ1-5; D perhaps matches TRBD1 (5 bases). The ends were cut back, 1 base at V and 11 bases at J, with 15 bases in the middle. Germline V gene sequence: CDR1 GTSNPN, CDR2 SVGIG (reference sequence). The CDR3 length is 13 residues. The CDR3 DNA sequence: TGTGCCTGGAGTGGGCCAGGGCGAGGTGCCCAGCATTTT. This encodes CAWSGPGRGAQHF.

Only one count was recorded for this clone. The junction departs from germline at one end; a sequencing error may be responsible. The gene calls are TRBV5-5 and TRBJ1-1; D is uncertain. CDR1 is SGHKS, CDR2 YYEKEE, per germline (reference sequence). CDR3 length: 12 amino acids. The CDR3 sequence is CASNLNGLPQVF. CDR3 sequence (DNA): TGTGCCAGCAACCTCAACGGTCTTCCGCAAGTCTTT.

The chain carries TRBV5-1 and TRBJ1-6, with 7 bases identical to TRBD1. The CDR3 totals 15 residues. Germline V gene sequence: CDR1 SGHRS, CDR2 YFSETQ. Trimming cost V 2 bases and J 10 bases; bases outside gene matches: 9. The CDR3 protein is CASSLLQGKESPLHF. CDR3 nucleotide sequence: TGCGCCAGCAGCTTACTACAGGGGAAGGAGTCACCCCTCCACTTT.

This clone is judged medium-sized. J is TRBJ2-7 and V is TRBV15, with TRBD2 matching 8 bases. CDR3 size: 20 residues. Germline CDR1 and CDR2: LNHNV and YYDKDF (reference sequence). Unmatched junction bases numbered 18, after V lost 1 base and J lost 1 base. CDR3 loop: CATSRVGFSGGKLKSYEQYF. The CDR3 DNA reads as TGTGCCACCAGCAGAGTAGGGTTTTCGGGAGGGAAACTTAAGTCCTACGAGCAGTACTTC.

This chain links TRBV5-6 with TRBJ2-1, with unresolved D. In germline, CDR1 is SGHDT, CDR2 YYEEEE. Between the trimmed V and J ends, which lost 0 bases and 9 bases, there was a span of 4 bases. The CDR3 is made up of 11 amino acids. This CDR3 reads CASSLDSEQFF. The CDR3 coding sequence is TGTGCCAGCAGCTTGGACAGTGAGCAGTTCTTC. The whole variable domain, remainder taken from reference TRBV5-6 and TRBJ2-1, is DAGVTQSPTHLIKTRGQQVTLRCSPKSGHDTVSWYQQALGQGPQFIFQYYEEEERQRGNFPDRFSGHQFPNYSSELNVNALLLGDSALYLCASSLDSEQFFGPGTRLTVL.

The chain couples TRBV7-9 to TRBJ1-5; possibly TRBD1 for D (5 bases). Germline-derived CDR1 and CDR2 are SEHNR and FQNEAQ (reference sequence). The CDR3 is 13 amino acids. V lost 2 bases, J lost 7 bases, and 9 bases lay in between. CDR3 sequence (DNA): TGTGCCAGCAGCTTACAGGGCGAGCAGCCCCAGCATTTT. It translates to CASSLQGEQPQHF.

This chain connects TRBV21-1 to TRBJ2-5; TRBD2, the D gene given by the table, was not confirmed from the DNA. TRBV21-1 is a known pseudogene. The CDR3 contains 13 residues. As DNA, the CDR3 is TGTGCCAGGCGTGCTCCAGCGTCAGAGACCCAGTACTTC. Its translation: CARRAPASETQYF.

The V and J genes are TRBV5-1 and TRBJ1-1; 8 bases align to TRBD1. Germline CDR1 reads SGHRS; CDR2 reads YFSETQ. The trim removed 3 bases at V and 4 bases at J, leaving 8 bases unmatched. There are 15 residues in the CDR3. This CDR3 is CASSSGQGIVTEAFF. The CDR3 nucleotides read TGCGCCAGCAGCTCTGGACAGGGAATTGTCACTGAAGCTTTCTTT. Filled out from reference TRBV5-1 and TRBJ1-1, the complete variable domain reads KAGVTQTPRYLIKTRGQQVTLSCSPISGHRSVSWYQQTPGQGLQFLFEYFSETQRNKGNFPGRFSGRQFSNSRSEMNVSTLELGDSALYLCASSSGQGIVTEAFFGQGTRLTVV.

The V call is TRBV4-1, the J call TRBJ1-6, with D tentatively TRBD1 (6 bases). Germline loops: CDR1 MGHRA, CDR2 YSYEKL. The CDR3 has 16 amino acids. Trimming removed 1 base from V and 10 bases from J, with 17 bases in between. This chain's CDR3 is CASSQGPGHAESPLHF. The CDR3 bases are TGCGCCAGCAGCCAAGGTCCGGGACACGCCGAATCACCCCTCCACTTT.

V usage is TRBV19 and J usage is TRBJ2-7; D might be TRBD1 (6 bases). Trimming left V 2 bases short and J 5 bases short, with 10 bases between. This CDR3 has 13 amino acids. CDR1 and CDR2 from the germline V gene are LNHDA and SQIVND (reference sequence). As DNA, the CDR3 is TGTGCCAGTAGTATAACAGGGTTCCACGAGCAGTACTTC. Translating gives CASSITGFHEQYF.

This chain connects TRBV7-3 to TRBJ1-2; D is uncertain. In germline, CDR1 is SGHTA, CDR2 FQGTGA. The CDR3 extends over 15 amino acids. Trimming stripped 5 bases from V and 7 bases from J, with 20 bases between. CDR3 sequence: CASSPYPGLHGGYTF. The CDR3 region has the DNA TGTGCCAGCAGCCCCTATCCTGGACTGCACGGTGGCTACACCTTC.

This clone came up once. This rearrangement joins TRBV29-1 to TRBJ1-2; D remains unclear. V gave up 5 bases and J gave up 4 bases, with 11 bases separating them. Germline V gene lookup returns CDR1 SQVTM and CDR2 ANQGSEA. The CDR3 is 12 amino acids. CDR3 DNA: TGCAGCGTTCAAACGGGGAGCTATGGCTACACCTTC. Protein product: CSVQTGSYGYTF.

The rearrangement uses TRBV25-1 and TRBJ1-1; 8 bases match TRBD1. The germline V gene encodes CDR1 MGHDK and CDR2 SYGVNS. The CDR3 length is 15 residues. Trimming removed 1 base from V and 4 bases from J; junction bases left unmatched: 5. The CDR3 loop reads CASSELDREGTEAFF. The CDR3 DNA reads TGTGCCAGCAGTGAATTGGACAGGGAGGGCACTGAAGCTTTCTTT.

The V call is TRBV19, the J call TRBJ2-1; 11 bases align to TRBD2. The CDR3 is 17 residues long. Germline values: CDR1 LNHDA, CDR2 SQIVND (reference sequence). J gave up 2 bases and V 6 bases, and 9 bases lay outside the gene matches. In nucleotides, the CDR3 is TGTGCCAGTAGCCCCAGACTAGCGGGATTCCCCTACAATGAGCAGTTCTTC. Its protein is CASSPRLAGFPYNEQFF. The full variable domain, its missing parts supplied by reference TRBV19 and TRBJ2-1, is DGGITQSPKYLFRKEGQNVTLSCEQNLNHDAMYWYRQDPGQGLRLIYYSQIVNDFQKGDIAEGYSVSREKKESFPLTVTSAQKNPTAFYLCASSPRLAGFPYNEQFFGPGTRLTVL.

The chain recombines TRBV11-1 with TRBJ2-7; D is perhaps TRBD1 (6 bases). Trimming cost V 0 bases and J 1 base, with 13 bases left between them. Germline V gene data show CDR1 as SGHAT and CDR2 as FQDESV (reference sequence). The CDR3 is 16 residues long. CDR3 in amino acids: CASSLAGRGSSYEQYF. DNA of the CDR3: TGTGCCAGCAGCTTAGCGGGCAGGGGTTCTTCCTACGAGCAGTACTTC.

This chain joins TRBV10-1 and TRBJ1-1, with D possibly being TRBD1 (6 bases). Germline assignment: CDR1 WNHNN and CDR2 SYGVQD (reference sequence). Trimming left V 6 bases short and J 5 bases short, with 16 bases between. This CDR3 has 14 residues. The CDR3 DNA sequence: TGCGCCAGCAGGAGGACAGTTGTCGGGACTGAAGCTTTCTTT. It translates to CASRRTVVGTEAFF.

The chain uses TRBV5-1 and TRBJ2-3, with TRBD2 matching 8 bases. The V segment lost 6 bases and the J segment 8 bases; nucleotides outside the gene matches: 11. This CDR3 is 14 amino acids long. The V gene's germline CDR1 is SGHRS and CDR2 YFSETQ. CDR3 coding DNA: TGCGCCAGCAAGGAACTAGCGGCCTCGGGTACGCAGTATTTT. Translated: CASKELAASGTQYF. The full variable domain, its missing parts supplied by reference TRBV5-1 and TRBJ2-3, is KAGVTQTPRYLIKTRGQQVTLSCSPISGHRSVSWYQQTPGQGLQFLFEYFSETQRNKGNFPGRFSGRQFSNSRSEMNVSTLELGDSALYLCASKELAASGTQYFGPGTRLTVL.

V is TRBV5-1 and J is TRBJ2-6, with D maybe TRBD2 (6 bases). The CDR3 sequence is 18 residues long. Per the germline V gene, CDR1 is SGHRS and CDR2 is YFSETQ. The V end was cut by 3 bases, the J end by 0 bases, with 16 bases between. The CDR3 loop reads CASSYGTQEYSGANVLTF. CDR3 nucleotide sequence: TGCGCCAGCAGCTACGGGACTCAAGAGTACTCTGGGGCCAACGTCCTGACTTTC. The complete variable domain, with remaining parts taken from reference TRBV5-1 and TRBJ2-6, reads KAGVTQTPRYLIKTRGQQVTLSCSPISGHRSVSWYQQTPGQGLQFLFEYFSETQRNKGNFPGRFSGRQFSNSRSEMNVSTLELGDSALYLCASSYGTQEYSGANVLTFGAGSRLTVL.